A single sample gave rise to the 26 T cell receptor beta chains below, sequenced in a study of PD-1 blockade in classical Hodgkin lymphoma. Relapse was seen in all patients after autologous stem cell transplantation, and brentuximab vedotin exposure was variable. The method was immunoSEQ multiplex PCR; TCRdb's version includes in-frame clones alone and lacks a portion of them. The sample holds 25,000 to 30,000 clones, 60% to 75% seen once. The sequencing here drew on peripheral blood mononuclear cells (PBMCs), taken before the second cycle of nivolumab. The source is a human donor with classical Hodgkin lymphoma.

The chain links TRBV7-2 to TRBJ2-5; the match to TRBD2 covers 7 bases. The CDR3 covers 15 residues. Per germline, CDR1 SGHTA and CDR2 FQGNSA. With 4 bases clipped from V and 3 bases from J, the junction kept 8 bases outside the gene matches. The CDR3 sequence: CASSSRLAWEETQYF. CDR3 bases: TGTGCCAGCAGCTCTAGACTAGCATGGGAAGAGACCCAGTACTTC.

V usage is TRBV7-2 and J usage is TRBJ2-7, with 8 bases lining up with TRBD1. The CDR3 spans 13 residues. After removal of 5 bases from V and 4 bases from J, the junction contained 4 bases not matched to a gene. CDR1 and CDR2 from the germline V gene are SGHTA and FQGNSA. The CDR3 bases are TGTGCCAGCAGCGGGGGGACAGGATACGAGCAGTACTTC. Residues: CASSGGTGYEQYF.

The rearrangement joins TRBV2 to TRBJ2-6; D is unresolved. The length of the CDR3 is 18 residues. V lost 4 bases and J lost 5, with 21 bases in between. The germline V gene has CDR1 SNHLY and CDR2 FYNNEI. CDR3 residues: CASSAQRPIQSRANVLTF. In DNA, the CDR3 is TGTGCCAGCAGTGCTCAGAGACCGATACAAAGTCGGGCCAACGTCCTGACTTTC.

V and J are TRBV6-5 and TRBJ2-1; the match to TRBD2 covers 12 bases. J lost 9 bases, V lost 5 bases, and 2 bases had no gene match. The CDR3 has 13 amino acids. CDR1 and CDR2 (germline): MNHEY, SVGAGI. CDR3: CASSRTSGTEQFF. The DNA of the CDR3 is TGTGCCAGCAGTCGGACTAGCGGGACTGAGCAGTTCTTC.

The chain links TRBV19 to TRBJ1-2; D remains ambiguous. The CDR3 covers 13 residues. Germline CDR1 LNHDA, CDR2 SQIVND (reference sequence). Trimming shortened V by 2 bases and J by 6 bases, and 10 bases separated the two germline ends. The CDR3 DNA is TGTGCCAGTAGTATATTGGGTCATAATGGCTACACCTTC. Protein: CASSILGHNGYTF.

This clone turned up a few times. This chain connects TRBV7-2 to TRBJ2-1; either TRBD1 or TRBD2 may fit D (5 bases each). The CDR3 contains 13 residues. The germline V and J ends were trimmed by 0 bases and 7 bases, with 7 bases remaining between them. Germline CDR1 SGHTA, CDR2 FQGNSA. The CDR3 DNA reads TGTGCCAGCAGCTTAGCGGGGGTAAATGAGCAGTTCTTC. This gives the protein CASSLAGVNEQFF.

CDR3 in amino acids: CASSLRAGRNTQYF. The CDR3 region has the DNA TGTGCCAGCAGCTTGAGGGCGGGACGGAATACGCAGTATTTT. The J gene is TRBJ2-3, the V gene TRBV5-6; tentative D call: TRBD2 (6 bases). Trimming took off 1 base at V and 7 bases at J, with 13 bases between the two ends. Germline assignment: CDR1 SGHDT and CDR2 YYEEEE. There are 14 residues in the CDR3. Using reference TRBV5-6 and TRBJ2-3 for the parts outside the CDR3, the full variable domain is DAGVTQSPTHLIKTRGQQVTLRCSPKSGHDTVSWYQQALGQGPQFIFQYYEEEERQRGNFPDRFSGHQFPNYSSELNVNALLLGDSALYLCASSLRAGRNTQYFGPGTRLTVL.

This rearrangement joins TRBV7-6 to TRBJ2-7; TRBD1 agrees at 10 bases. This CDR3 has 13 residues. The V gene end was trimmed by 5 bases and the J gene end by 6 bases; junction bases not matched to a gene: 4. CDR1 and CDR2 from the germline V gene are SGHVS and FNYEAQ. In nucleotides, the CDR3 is TGTGCCAGCAGCCTGGGACAGGGGACCGAGCAGTACGTC. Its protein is CASSLGQGTEQYV.

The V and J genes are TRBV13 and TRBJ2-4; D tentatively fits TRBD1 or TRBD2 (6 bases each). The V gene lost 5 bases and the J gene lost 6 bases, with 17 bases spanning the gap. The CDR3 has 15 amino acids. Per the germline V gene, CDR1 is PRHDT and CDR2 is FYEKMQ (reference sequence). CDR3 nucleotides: TGTGCCAGCAGCCTCTCAGGGGCGGGGCTAAACATTCAGTACTTC. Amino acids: CASSLSGAGLNIQYF.

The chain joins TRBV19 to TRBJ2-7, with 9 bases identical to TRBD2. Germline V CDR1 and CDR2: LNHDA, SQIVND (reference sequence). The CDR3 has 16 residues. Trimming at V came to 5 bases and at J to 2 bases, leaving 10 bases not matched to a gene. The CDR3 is CASSFVPSGNPYEQYF. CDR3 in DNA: TGTGCCAGTAGTTTCGTTCCTAGCGGGAACCCCTACGAGCAGTACTTC.

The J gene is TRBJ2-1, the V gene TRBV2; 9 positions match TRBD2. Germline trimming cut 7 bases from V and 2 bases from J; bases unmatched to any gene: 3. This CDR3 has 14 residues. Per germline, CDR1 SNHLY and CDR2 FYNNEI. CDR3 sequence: CASTLAGTYNEQFF. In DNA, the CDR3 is TGTGCCAGCACGCTAGCGGGGACCTACAATGAGCAGTTCTTC.

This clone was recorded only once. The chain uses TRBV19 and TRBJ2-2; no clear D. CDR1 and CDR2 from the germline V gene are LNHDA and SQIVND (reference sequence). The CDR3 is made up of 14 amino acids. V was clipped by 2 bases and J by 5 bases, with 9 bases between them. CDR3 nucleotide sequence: TGTGCCAGTAGTATATTGGTGCCAACCGGGGAGCTGTTTTTT. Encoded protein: CASSILVPTGELFF.

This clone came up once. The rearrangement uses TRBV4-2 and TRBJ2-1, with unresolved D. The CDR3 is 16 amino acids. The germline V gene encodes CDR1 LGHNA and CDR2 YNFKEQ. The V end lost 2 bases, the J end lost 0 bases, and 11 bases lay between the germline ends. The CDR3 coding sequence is TGTGCCAGCAGCCAACGTCACGGTTCCTCCTACAATGAGCAGTTCTTC. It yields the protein CASSQRHGSSYNEQFF.

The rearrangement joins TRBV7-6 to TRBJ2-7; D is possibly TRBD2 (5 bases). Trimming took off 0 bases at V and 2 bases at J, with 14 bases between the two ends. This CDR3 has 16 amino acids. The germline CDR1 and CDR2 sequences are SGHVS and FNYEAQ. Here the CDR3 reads CASSLAGRAVAYEQYF. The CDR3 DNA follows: TGTGCCAGCAGCTTAGCAGGGAGAGCTGTAGCCTACGAGCAGTACTTC.

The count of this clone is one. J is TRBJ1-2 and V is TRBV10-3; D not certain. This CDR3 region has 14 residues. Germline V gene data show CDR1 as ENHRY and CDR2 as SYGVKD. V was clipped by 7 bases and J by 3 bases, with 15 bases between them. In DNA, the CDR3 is TGTGCCATCAACGAGTGGGGAGGCTACTATGGCTACACCTTC. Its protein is CAINEWGGYYGYTF.

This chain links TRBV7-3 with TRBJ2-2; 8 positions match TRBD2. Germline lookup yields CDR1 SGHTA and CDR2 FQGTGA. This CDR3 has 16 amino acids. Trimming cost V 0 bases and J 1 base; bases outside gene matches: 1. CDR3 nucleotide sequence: TGTGCCAGCAGCTTAACCCTAGCGGGGAACACCGGGGAGCTGTTTTTT. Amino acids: CASSLTLAGNTGELFF.

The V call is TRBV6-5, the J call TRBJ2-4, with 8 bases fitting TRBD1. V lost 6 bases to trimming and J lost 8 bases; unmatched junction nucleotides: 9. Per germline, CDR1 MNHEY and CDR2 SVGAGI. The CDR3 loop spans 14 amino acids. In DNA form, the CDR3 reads TGTGCCAGCAGCCCCACAGGGGGAGGATACATTCAGTACTTC. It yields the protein CASSPTGGGYIQYF.

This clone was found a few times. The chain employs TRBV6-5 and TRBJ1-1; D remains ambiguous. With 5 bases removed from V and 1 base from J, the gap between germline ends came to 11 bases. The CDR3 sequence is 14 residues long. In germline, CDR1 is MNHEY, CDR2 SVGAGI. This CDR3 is CASSPIQANTEAFF. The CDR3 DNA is TGTGCCAGCAGTCCCATCCAGGCGAACACTGAAGCTTTCTTT.

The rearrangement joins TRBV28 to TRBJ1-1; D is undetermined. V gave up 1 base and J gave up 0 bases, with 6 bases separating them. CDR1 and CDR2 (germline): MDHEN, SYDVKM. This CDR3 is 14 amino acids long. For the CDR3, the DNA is TGTGCCAGCAGTTTATTTCGGCTGAACACTGAAGCTTTCTTT. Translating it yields CASSLFRLNTEAFF.

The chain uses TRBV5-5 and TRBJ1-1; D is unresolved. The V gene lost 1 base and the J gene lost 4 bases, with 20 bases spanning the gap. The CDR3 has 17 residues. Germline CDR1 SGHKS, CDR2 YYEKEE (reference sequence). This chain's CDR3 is CASSLNLALGSFTEAFF. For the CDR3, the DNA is TGTGCCAGCAGCTTGAATCTTGCGCTGGGGTCCTTCACTGAAGCTTTCTTT.

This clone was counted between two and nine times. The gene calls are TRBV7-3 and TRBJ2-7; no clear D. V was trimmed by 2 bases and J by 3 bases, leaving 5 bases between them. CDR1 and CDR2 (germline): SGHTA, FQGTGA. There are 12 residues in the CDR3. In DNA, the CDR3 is TGTGCCAGCAGCTTACCAAACTACGAGCAGTACTTC. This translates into CASSLPNYEQYF. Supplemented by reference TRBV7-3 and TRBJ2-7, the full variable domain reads GAGVSQTPSNKVTEKGKYVELRCDPISGHTALYWYRQSLGQGPEFLIYFQGTGAADDSGLPNDRFFAVRPEGSVSTLKIQRTERGDSAVYLCASSLPNYEQYFGPGTRLTVT.

CDR3 sequence reads: CASSPLMGRLNNEQFF. In DNA, the CDR3 is TGTGCCAGCAGCCCTCTTATGGGCAGGTTAAACAATGAGCAGTTCTTC. J is TRBJ2-1 and V is TRBV11-2, with D unresolved. Germline V CDR1 and CDR2: SGHAT, FQNNGV. This CDR3 is 16 amino acids long. Trimming shortened V by 5 bases and J by 5 bases, and 19 bases separated the two germline ends.

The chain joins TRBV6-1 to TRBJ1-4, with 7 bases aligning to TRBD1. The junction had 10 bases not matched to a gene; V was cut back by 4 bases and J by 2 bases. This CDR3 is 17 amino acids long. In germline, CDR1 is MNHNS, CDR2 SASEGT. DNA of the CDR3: TGTGCCAGCAGTGGTGACAGGGTCCCGAGGACTAATGAAAAACTGTTTTTT. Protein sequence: CASSGDRVPRTNEKLFF.

CDR3 sequence: CASSLKDSPLHF. The CDR3 coding sequence is TGTGCCAGCAGCTTAAAGGATTCACCCCTCCACTTT. The chain employs TRBV7-2 and TRBJ1-6, with D hard to call. V gave up 2 bases and J gave up 8 bases, with 4 bases separating them. The CDR3 totals 12 residues. CDR1 is SGHTA and CDR2 is FQGNSA in the germline V gene.

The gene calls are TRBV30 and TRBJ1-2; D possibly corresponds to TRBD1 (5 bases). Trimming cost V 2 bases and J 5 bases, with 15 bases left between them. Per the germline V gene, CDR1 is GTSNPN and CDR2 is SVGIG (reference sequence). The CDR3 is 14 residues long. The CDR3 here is CAWSLPGRTYGYTF. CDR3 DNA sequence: TGTGCCTGGAGTTTGCCGGGACGGACTTATGGCTACACCTTC.

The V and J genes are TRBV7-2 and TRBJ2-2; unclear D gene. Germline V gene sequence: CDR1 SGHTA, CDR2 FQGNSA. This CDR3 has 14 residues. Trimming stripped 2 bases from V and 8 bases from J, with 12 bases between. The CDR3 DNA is TGTGCCAGCAGCTTACTTAAGGGATCTGGGGAGCTGTTTTTT. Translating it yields CASSLLKGSGELFF.